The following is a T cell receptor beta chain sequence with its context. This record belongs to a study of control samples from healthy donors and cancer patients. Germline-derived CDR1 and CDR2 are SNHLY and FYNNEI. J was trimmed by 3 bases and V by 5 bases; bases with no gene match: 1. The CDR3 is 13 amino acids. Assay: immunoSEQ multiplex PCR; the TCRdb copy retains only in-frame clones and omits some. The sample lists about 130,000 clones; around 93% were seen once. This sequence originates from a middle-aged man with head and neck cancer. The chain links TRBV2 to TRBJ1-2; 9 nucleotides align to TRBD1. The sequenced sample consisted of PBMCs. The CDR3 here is CASSWTGDYGYTF. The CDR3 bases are TGTGCCAGCAGTTGGACAGGGGACTATGGCTACACCTTC.